This TCR beta chain was sequenced during a study of T cell responses to AZD1222 COVID-19 vaccine. With respect to this clone: The junction departs from the called germline gene at one end, perhaps through a read error.

The table came from immunoSEQ multiplex PCR; TCRdb's copy has only in-frame clones and leaves some out. The sample shows 150,000 to 200,000 clones, 88% of them seen only once. This CDR3 region has 16 residues. The V gene is TRBV23-1, the J gene TRBJ2-1; a weak D match, TRBD1 (6 bases). TRBV23-1 is placed among ORFs of uncertain function. Sequencing used peripheral blood, obtained 28 days after the second AZD1222 dose. The receptor was derived from an adult who received the AZD1222 COVID-19 vaccine. CDR3 bases: TGCGCCAGCAGTAAATCGGCAGGGGCCTGGGTGGATGAGCAGTTCTTC. It specifies CASSKSAGAWVDEQFF.